This TCR beta chain was identified in a study of T cell repertoires in cytomegalovirus infection. Study at large: Recently identified HLA-C-restricted CMV epitopes were among the peptides used. Based on public TCR beta signatures, there were indications of CMV infection and of a matching HLA type.

MiXCR, applied by TCRdb to the reads, yields one record per CDR3 protein. The sample has 80,000 or so distinct CDR3 sequences; roughly 40% are singletons. The length of the CDR3 is 16 residues. Trimming took 3 bases from V and 0 from J; bases not matched to a gene: 5. Germline CDR1 SNHLY, CDR2 FYNNEI. This clonotype came up a few times. Its antigen is not identified. This sequence joins TRBV2 and TRBJ1-3; 7 bases are shared with TRBD1. The input for sequencing was CD8+ T cells from cultured PBMCs, taken from culture after CMV antigen stimulation. This sequence originates from a human donor in good health (CMV status not recorded). Some clones in this sample may be carry-over from other donors' samples. CDR3 sequence (DNA): TGTGCCAGCAGTGAGAGGGACAGATTCTCTGGAAACACCATATATTTT. Translation: CASSERDRFSGNTIYF.